The 20 T cell receptor beta chains in this list originate from one sample, sequenced in a study of T cell changes during pregnancy in multiple sclerosis. The assay was immunoSEQ multiplex PCR, and TCRdb's table has in-frame clones only and misses some. The sample has about 38,000 clones, about 95% seen once. The specimen comprised CD4+ T cells from peripheral blood mononuclear cells, sampled in the second trimester of pregnancy. These receptors were taken from a female donor with multiple sclerosis, enrolled in a pregnancy study.

The V call is TRBV2, the J call TRBJ2-7; 9 bases are shared with TRBD2. The CDR3 is 13 residues long. Germline values: CDR1 SNHLY, CDR2 FYNNEI. Trimming removed 6 bases from V and 5 bases from J; junction bases left unmatched: 5. CDR3 amino acids: CASRREGPHEQYF. The CDR3 DNA reads TGTGCCAGCAGGCGGGAGGGCCCTCACGAGCAGTACTTC.

In this sample, this clone turned up a few times. The chain joins TRBV7-9 to TRBJ1-5; TRBD1 matches at 7 bases. Germline CDR1 SEHNR, CDR2 FQNEAQ (reference sequence). Trimming took 5 bases from V and 4 from J; bases not matched to a gene: 2. There are 13 residues in the CDR3. CDR3: CASSVQGNQPQHF. CDR3 DNA sequence: TGTGCCAGCAGCGTACAGGGGAATCAGCCCCAGCATTTT.

This clone appeared once. V gene TRBV6-5 combines with J gene TRBJ2-7; TRBD2 is a possible D gene (7 bases). This CDR3 has 13 residues. The germline gives CDR1 MNHEY, CDR2 SVGAGI. Trimming took 8 bases from V and 4 from J, leaving 15 bases between them. CDR3 residues: CASSKRGGYEQYF. CDR3 DNA: TGTGCCAGCTCAAAGAGGGGGGGATACGAGCAGTACTTC.

The V call is TRBV6-1, the J call TRBJ1-5; 8 nucleotides match TRBD1. From germline, CDR1 is MNHNS and CDR2 SASEGT. The CDR3 has 14 residues. V lost 7 bases to trimming and J lost 0 bases; unmatched junction nucleotides: 2. This CDR3 is CASMTGDSNQPQHF. In nucleotides, the CDR3 is TGTGCCAGCATGACAGGGGATAGCAATCAGCCCCAGCATTTT.

The rearrangement links TRBV28 to TRBJ2-4; the D is unclear. Germline V gene sequence: CDR1 MDHEN, CDR2 SYDVKM. V was shortened by 5 bases and J by 5 bases, with 7 bases between the two germline ends. This CDR3 comprises 12 residues. CDR3 DNA: TGTGCCAGCAGTAACCAGGAAAACATTCAGTACTTC. Amino acids: CASSNQENIQYF. The full variable domain, completed using reference TRBV28 and TRBJ2-4, is DVKVTQSSRYLVKRTGEKVFLECVQDMDHENMFWYRQDPGLGLRLIYFSYDVKMKEKGDIPEGYSVSREKKERFSLILESASTNQTSMYLCASSNQENIQYFGAGTRLSVL.

The chain couples TRBV19 to TRBJ1-5, with 8 bases matching TRBD1. Trimming at V came to 5 bases and at J to 7 bases, leaving 13 bases not matched to a gene. The germline gives CDR1 LNHDA, CDR2 SQIVND (reference sequence). The CDR3 totals 16 residues. DNA for the CDR3: TGTGCCAGTAGTCTACACGGACAGGGTCGAAGGCAGCCCCAGCATTTT. Its protein is CASSLHGQGRRQPQHF.

Here the CDR3 reads CASQGRSREETQYF. The CDR3 region has the DNA TGTGCCAGCCAAGGAAGGTCCAGGGAAGAGACCCAGTACTTC. The V call is TRBV7-6, the J call TRBJ2-5; possibly TRBD1 for D (5 bases). Trimming shortened V by 8 bases and J by 3 bases, and 16 bases separated the two germline ends. The V gene's germline CDR1 is SGHVS and CDR2 FNYEAQ. This CDR3 contains 14 residues.

In its sample, this clone was seen once. This sequence joins TRBV5-1 and TRBJ1-4; D might be TRBD1 (5 bases). The CDR3 extends over 15 amino acids. Trimming removed 5 bases from V and 4 bases from J, with 15 bases in between. Germline CDR1 SGHRS, CDR2 YFSETQ. Written as DNA, the CDR3 is TGCGCCAGCAGGTTCTTAGGGGCGGTTAATGAAAAACTGTTTTTT. This codes for CASRFLGAVNEKLFF.

This clone was picked up one time. The CDR3 DNA is TGTGCCAGCACGGGTGCTACTCGGAACACCGGGGAGCTGTTTTTT. This encodes CASTGATRNTGELFF. The J gene is TRBJ2-2, the V gene TRBV2; unclear D gene. Per the germline V gene, CDR1 is SNHLY and CDR2 is FYNNEI. Trimming took 7 bases from V and 1 from J, leaving 13 bases between them. The CDR3 extends over 15 amino acids. Full variable domain (remainder filled in from reference TRBV2 and TRBJ2-2): EPEVTQTPSHQVTQMGQEVILRCVPISNHLYFYWYRQILGQKVEFLVSFYNNEISEKSEIFDDQFSVERPDGSNFTLKIRSTKLEDSAMYFCASTGATRNTGELFFGEGSRLTVL.

The genes are TRBV7-6 and TRBJ1-2; the match to TRBD1 covers 7 bases. The CDR3 is made up of 17 amino acids. With V trimmed by 0 bases and J by 4 bases, 11 bases remained unmatched. Per germline, CDR1 SGHVS and CDR2 FNYEAQ. CDR3 sequence (DNA): TGTGCCAGCAGCTTAGCGCCCCCGGGACAGTACACCTATGGCTACACCTTC. Translation gives CASSLAPPGQYTYGYTF.

This rearrangement joins TRBV2 to TRBJ2-3, with TRBD2 matching over 11 bases. There are 17 residues in the CDR3. J gave up 2 bases and V 4 bases, and 8 bases lay outside the gene matches. Germline values: CDR1 SNHLY, CDR2 FYNNEI. The DNA of the CDR3 is TGTGCCAGCAGTGTTAGCGGGGGGGGCCTTTACACAGATACGCAGTATTTT. It codes for CASSVSGGGLYTDTQYF.

CDR3 region: CASSLGPGGEQYF. The DNA for the CDR3 is TGTGCCAGCAGCTTAGGTCCAGGGGGCGAGCAGTACTTC. The chain joins TRBV7-9 to TRBJ2-7; 7 nucleotides match TRBD1. Germline V lookup: CDR1 SEHNR, CDR2 FQNEAQ (reference sequence). This CDR3 spans 13 amino acids. The V and J ends lost 1 base and 6 bases, in that order; junction bases with no gene match: 3.

This chain links TRBV29-1 with TRBJ2-5, with 11 bases identical to TRBD2. Germline trimming cut 6 bases from V and 5 bases from J; bases unmatched to any gene: 5. This CDR3 spans 13 amino acids. Per the germline V gene, CDR1 is SQVTM and CDR2 is ANQGSEA. The CDR3 sequence is CSVIAGGQETQYF. The CDR3 DNA reads TGCAGCGTCATAGCGGGGGGGCAGGAGACCCAGTACTTC.

The chain joins TRBV11-2 to TRBJ1-4; 8 bases are a match to TRBD1. The CDR3 covers 14 residues. CDR1 SGHAT and CDR2 FQNNGV come from the germline V gene. The V gene end was trimmed by 5 bases and the J gene end by 5 bases; junction bases not matched to a gene: 4. This CDR3 is CASSHRQGNEKLFF. The DNA for the CDR3 is TGTGCCAGCAGCCACAGACAGGGGAATGAAAAACTGTTTTTT.

V usage is TRBV9 and J usage is TRBJ2-5; 13 nucleotides line up with TRBD2. Germline lookup yields CDR1 SGDLS and CDR2 YYNGEE. V was pared by 4 bases and J by 7 bases, with 7 bases of the junction left unmatched. CDR3 length: 15 amino acids. CDR3 residues: CASSLGTSGEGTQYF. The CDR3 DNA follows: TGTGCCAGCAGCCTCGGGACTAGCGGGGAGGGGACCCAGTACTTC.

CDR3 loop: CASSQGYPGELFF. The CDR3 bases are TGTGCCAGCAGCCAGGGTTATCCCGGGGAGCTGTTTTTT. V is TRBV7-3 and J is TRBJ2-2, with D maybe TRBD1 (5 bases). The V gene lost 5 bases and the J gene lost 6 bases, with 10 bases spanning the gap. The germline gives CDR1 SGHTA, CDR2 FQGTGA. This CDR3 is 13 amino acids long.

V usage is TRBV5-1 and J usage is TRBJ2-1; 9 nucleotides agree with TRBD1. The J segment lost 4 bases and the V segment lost 8 bases, leaving 4 bases of the junction unmatched. Germline V gives CDR1 SGHRS, CDR2 YFSETQ. The CDR3 contains 13 residues. CDR3 DNA sequence: TGCGCCAGTATGACAGGGGGGTACAATGAGCAGTTCTTC. Its translation: CASMTGGYNEQFF.

This clone was detected once. The V gene is TRBV30, the J gene TRBJ2-3; D is perhaps TRBD2 (6 bases). Trimming took 0 bases from V and 6 from J, leaving 7 bases between them. In germline, CDR1 is GTSNPN, CDR2 SVGIG (reference sequence). The CDR3 sequence is 12 residues long. The CDR3 bases are TGTGCCTGGAGTGTACTAGCTGATACGCAGTATTTT. Amino acids: CAWSVLADTQYF.

This clone has a single count. CDR3 protein: CASGYTSGLAGVVEQFF. The CDR3 DNA reads as TGTGCCAGCGGCTACACAAGTGGACTAGCGGGAGTGGTTGAGCAGTTCTTC. This rearrangement joins TRBV28 to TRBJ2-1, with TRBD2 matching over 13 bases. The CDR3 covers 17 residues. J gave up 9 bases and V 8 bases, and 16 bases lay outside the gene matches. The germline V gene encodes CDR1 MDHEN and CDR2 SYDVKM. Supplemented by reference TRBV28 and TRBJ2-1, the full variable domain reads DVKVTQSSRYLVKRTGEKVFLECVQDMDHENMFWYRQDPGLGLRLIYFSYDVKMKEKGDIPEGYSVSREKKERFSLILESASTNQTSMYLCASGYTSGLAGVVEQFFGPGTRLTVL.

The genes are TRBV27 and TRBJ1-4, with no clear D. Germline CDR1 is MNHEY and CDR2 is SMNVEV (reference sequence). V was shortened by 4 bases and J by 7 bases, with 16 bases between the two germline ends. This CDR3 comprises 15 residues. CDR3 amino acids: CASSSLLRSSEKLFF. DNA of the CDR3: TGTGCCAGCAGTTCCCTCCTCAGGTCGTCTGAAAAACTGTTTTTT.